The entry that follows covers one TCR beta chain sequence. Its antigen is not known. From the second PCR step, alpha and beta chains were amplified apart. After CD4 positive bead selection, the CD4-negative fraction gave CD8 T cells. Four subsets defined by CD45RA and CD27 were sorted after CD3, CD4, CD8 and live/dead staining. The data belong to a study of naive and memory T cell subsets. General study findings and limits: From naive to CM, EM and EMRA, diversity decreased and Gini increased.

The V and J ends lost 8 bases and 7 bases respectively, with 12 bases between them. This CDR3 has 12 amino acids. Germline assignment: CDR1 SNHLY and CDR2 FYNNEI. An equimolar mix of two oligonucleotides served as the beta constant-region primer for TRBC1 and TRBC2. Nested alpha and beta constant-region primers with the SP2 primer drove four PCR rounds on ligated cDNA. TCRdb passed the UMI-ligation and nested PCR reads through MiXCR, listing each CDR3 protein once. The table lists over 65,000 distinct CDR3 sequences, over 8.5% of them singletons. The J gene is TRBJ2-1, the V gene TRBV2; D uncertain. The sequencing input was naive CD8+ T cells from blood. This TCR was recovered from a human donor in good health. This chain's CDR3 is CASPGSSNEQFF. CDR3 nucleotide sequence: TGTGCCAGCCCCGGGTCTTCGAATGAGCAGTTCTTC.